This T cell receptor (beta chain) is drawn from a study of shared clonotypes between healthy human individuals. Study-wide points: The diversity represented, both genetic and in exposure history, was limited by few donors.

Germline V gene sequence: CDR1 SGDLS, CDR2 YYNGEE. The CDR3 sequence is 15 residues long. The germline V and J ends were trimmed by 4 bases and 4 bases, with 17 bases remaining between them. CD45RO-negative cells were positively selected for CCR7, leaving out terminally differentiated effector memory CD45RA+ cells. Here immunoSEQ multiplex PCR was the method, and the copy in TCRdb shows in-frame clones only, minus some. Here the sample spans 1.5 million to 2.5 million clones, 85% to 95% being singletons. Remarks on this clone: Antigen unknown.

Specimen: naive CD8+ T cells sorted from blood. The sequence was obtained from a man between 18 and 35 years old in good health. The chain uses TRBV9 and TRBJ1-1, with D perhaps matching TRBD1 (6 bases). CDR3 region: CASSHRTERGTEAFF. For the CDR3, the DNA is TGTGCCAGCAGCCATCGGACAGAGAGGGGCACTGAAGCTTTCTTT. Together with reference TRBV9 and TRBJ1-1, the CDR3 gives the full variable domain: DSGVTQTPKHLITATGQRVTLRCSPRSGDLSVYWYQQSLDQGLQFLIQYYNGEERAKGNILERFSAQQFPDLHSELNLSSLELGDSALYFCASSHRTERGTEAFFGQGTRLTVV.